Below are 22 T cell receptor beta chains sequenced from a single sample in a study of cytomegalovirus exposure and HLA in healthy donors. Use of 60 Vbeta and 13 Jbeta primers characterized the PCR. Libraries were prepared by immunoSEQ multiplex PCR; TCRdb keeps only in-frame clonotypes and omits some of them. The ten top clones account for approximately 6.2%, within a sample of about 40,000 clones. The specimen was PBMCs. The receptors here all came from a man under 40 in good health and CMV-seronegative.

This rearrangement joins TRBV28 to TRBJ1-4; D is unclear. The ends were cut back, 11 bases at V and 8 bases at J, with 18 bases in the middle. Germline V lookup: CDR1 MDHEN, CDR2 SYDVKM. CDR3 length: 13 amino acids. In DNA, the CDR3 is TGTGCCTGCCATAGCCCTGTTAGGGAAAAACTGTTTTTT. Translation gives CACHSPVREKLFF. Looking up the rest from reference TRBV28 and TRBJ1-4 gives the full variable domain: DVKVTQSSRYLVKRTGEKVFLECVQDMDHENMFWYRQDPGLGLRLIYFSYDVKMKEKGDIPEGYSVSREKKERFSLILESASTNQTSMYLCACHSPVREKLFFGSGTQLSVL.

The chain is built from TRBV7-2 and TRBJ1-1; 10 nucleotides match TRBD1. There are 15 residues in the CDR3. The germline V gene encodes CDR1 SGHTA and CDR2 FQGNSA. Unmatched junction bases numbered 8, after V lost 5 bases and J lost 5 bases. CDR3 amino acids: CASSPRQGARTEAFF. DNA for the CDR3: TGTGCCAGCAGCCCCCGACAGGGGGCGCGGACTGAAGCTTTCTTT.

J is TRBJ1-1 and V is TRBV11-1; D is uncertain. Germline V CDR1 and CDR2: SGHAT, FQDESV (reference sequence). V gave up 5 bases and J gave up 1 base, with 11 bases separating them. This CDR3 has 14 residues. The CDR3 DNA reads TGTGCCAGCAGCGTGGGGAGGTGGAACACTGAAGCTTTCTTT. Translation gives CASSVGRWNTEAFF. Drawing the rest from reference TRBV11-1 and TRBJ1-1, the complete variable domain is EAEVAQSPRYKITEKSQAVAFWCDPISGHATLYWYRQILGQGPELLVQFQDESVVDDSQLPKDRFSAERLKGVDSTLKIQPAELGDSAMYLCASSVGRWNTEAFFGQGTRLTVV.

The rearrangement uses TRBV2 and TRBJ1-6; TRBD1 might be the D (6 bases). The CDR3 consists of 16 residues. Germline loops: CDR1 SNHLY, CDR2 FYNNEI. V was cut by 4 bases and J by 12 bases, with 22 bases left in between. CDR3 nucleotide sequence: TGTGCCAGCAGTGGGGGCCGGGACACTTGGACCCTACCCCTCCACTTT. This sequence encodes CASSGGRDTWTLPLHF.

This rearrangement joins TRBV6-5 to TRBJ1-1; D unclear. Looked up from germline, CDR1 is MNHEY and CDR2 is SVGAGI. CDR3 length equals 14 residues. The V and J ends lost 3 bases and 1 base respectively, with 9 bases between them. The DNA of the CDR3 is TGTGCCAGCAGTTATTCCCTAAGGAACACTGAAGCTTTCTTT. This encodes CASSYSLRNTEAFF.

The J gene is TRBJ2-7, the V gene TRBV7-8, with TRBD1 matching 11 bases. Germline CDR1 SGHVS, CDR2 FQNEAQ. The CDR3 sequence is 17 residues long. V trimming: 3 bases; J trimming: 4 bases; junction bases outside the gene matches: 11. Written as DNA, the CDR3 is TGTGCCAGCAGCTTCCAGGGCGCGGGGACAGGGGGTTACGAGCAGTACTTC. As protein: CASSFQGAGTGGYEQYF.

The V call is TRBV11-2, the J call TRBJ1-1; TRBD1 agrees at 10 bases. After removal of 2 bases from V and 10 bases from J, the junction contained 7 bases not matched to a gene. The CDR3 runs to 14 residues. The germline V gene has CDR1 SGHAT and CDR2 FQNNGV. The CDR3 region has the DNA TGTGCCAGCAGCTTATCGGACAGGGGGGTCCGAGCTTTCTTT. As protein: CASSLSDRGVRAFF.

This sequence joins TRBV7-6 and TRBJ1-4, with TRBD1 identical over 7 bases. Trimming took 5 bases from V and 5 from J; bases not matched to a gene: 8. CDR3 size: 15 residues. CDR1 is SGHVS, CDR2 FNYEAQ, per germline. The CDR3 loop is CASSEGQVPNEKLFF. DNA for the CDR3: TGTGCCAGCAGCGAAGGACAGGTCCCCAATGAAAAACTGTTTTTT. Full variable domain (missing parts from reference TRBV7-6 and TRBJ1-4): GAGVSQSPRYKVTKRGQDVALRCDPISGHVSLYWYRQALGQGPEFLTYFNYEAQQDKSGLPNDRFSAERPEGSISTLTIQRTEQRDSAMYRCASSEGQVPNEKLFFGSGTQLSVL.

V is TRBV4-1 and J is TRBJ2-7; D may be TRBD2 (6 bases). The V gene lost 3 bases and the J gene lost 0 bases, with 18 bases spanning the gap. Germline lookup yields CDR1 MGHRA and CDR2 YSYEKL. The CDR3 runs 17 residues. CDR3 DNA: TGCGCCAGCAGCCATCCCCTTACTAGCACCAGCTCCTACGAGCAGTACTTC. Encoded protein: CASSHPLTSTSSYEQYF.

Worth noting for this clone: At one boundary the junction diverges from the germline segment, which might be a read error. The V and J genes are TRBV2 and TRBJ2-5; D might be TRBD1 (6 bases). The CDR3 runs to 14 residues. The germline V gene encodes CDR1 SNHLY and CDR2 FYNNEI. CDR3 residues: CASSQGTFQENQYF. The CDR3 nucleotides read TGTGCCAGCAGCCAAGGGACATTCCAAGAGAACCAGTACTTC.

The chain links TRBV6-5 to TRBJ2-2; TRBD1 agrees at 9 bases. The germline CDR1 and CDR2 sequences are MNHEY and SVGAGI. V shed 6 bases and J 6 bases; nucleotides not matched to a gene: 2. The CDR3 is made up of 13 amino acids. CDR3 nucleotide sequence: TGTGCCAGCAGCAGACAGGGGGCCGGGGAGCTGTTTTTT. It is translated as CASSRQGAGELFF.

The CDR3 bases are TGCGCCAGCAGCCAAGAAATAGGCGTGCGGGGCACTGAAGCTTTCTTT. Its protein product is CASSQEIGVRGTEAFF. The rearrangement links TRBV4-1 to TRBJ1-1; D uncertain. Trimming took off 0 bases at V and 4 bases at J, with 15 bases between the two ends. Looked up from germline, CDR1 is MGHRA and CDR2 is YSYEKL. The CDR3 has 16 amino acids.

The rearrangement uses TRBV5-1 and TRBJ2-5; D not resolved. V lost 4 bases, J lost 7 bases, and 8 bases lay in between. The CDR3 loop spans 11 amino acids. CDR1 is SGHRS, CDR2 YFSETQ, per germline. The CDR3 DNA is TGCGCCAGCAGCGATGAGGTGACCCAGTACTTC. It yields the protein CASSDEVTQYF.

The chain joins TRBV7-8 to TRBJ1-2, with 9 positions matching TRBD1. This CDR3 has 13 amino acids. With 4 bases clipped from V and 8 bases from J, the junction kept 5 bases outside the gene matches. CDR1 is SGHVS and CDR2 is FQNEAQ in the germline V gene. CDR3 region: CASSWNRGQGYTF. CDR3 coding DNA: TGTGCCAGCAGCTGGAACAGGGGGCAAGGCTACACCTTC.

The chain joins TRBV4-1 to TRBJ2-7; the D is unclear. This CDR3 is built from 14 residues. The germline V and J ends were trimmed by 1 base and 2 bases, with 9 bases remaining between them. Germline CDR1 is MGHRA and CDR2 is YSYEKL. CDR3 DNA: TGCGCCAGCAGCCAAGCGGAGAGCGCCTACGAGCAGTACTTC. It translates to CASSQAESAYEQYF.

This chain links TRBV6-5 with TRBJ2-1; no clear D gene. The V gene's germline CDR1 is MNHEY and CDR2 SVGAGI. V lost 0 bases and J 0 bases, leaving 9 bases between the germline ends. This CDR3 is 16 amino acids long. CDR3 sequence (DNA): TGTGCCAGCAGTTACTCTCGGCGGAGCTCCTACAATGAGCAGTTCTTC. It specifies CASSYSRRSSYNEQFF.

This CDR3 reads CASSATEFRETQYF. The DNA for the CDR3 is TGTGCCAGTAGTGCGACAGAATTTCGGGAGACCCAGTACTTC. The chain combines TRBV19 with TRBJ2-5; D perhaps matches TRBD1 (5 bases). The V gene's germline CDR1 is LNHDA and CDR2 SQIVND (reference sequence). V lost 5 bases to trimming and J lost 5 bases, with 15 bases between them. CDR3 length: 14 amino acids.

The V call is TRBV6-1, the J call TRBJ2-1; 8 bases fit TRBD2. V was clipped by 4 bases and J by 6 bases; unmatched bases: 8. The CDR3 runs to 15 residues. In germline, CDR1 is MNHNS, CDR2 SASEGT. The CDR3 coding sequence is TGTGCCAGCAGTGCCCCGGGAGGGCCTGTCAATGAGCAGTTCTTC. It yields the protein CASSAPGGPVNEQFF.

The chain uses TRBV7-8 and TRBJ1-5; 9 bases are a match to TRBD1. The V and J ends lost 5 bases and 6 bases, in that order; junction bases with no gene match: 5. Germline CDR1 reads SGHVS; CDR2 reads FQNEAQ. The CDR3 covers 14 residues. The CDR3, as DNA: TGTGCCAGCAGCGGAACAGGGGGCGGTCAGCCCCAGCATTTT. Its translation is CASSGTGGGQPQHF.

The gene calls are TRBV5-1 and TRBJ2-3, with a weak D call TRBD1 (6 bases). This CDR3 is 16 amino acids long. Germline CDR1 reads SGHRS; CDR2 reads YFSETQ. The germline V and J ends were trimmed by 7 bases and 0 bases, with 18 bases remaining between them. CDR3 DNA: TGCGCCAGCCATTCCCACCCCAGGGGAAGCACAGATACGCAGTATTTT. It translates to CASHSHPRGSTDTQYF.

The chain links TRBV7-2 to TRBJ1-3; D is perhaps TRBD1 (6 bases). The CDR3 sequence is 17 residues long. The germline gives CDR1 SGHTA, CDR2 FQGNSA. The V and J ends lost 1 base and 0 bases respectively, with 13 bases between them. DNA of the CDR3: TGTGCCAGCAGCTTAGGGGGGACACCGAGCTCTGGAAACACCATATATTTT. Its protein is CASSLGGTPSSGNTIYF.

This chain joins TRBV6-6 and TRBJ2-7; tentatively, D is TRBD2 (5 bases). The CDR3 is 16 residues long. The V gene lost 0 bases and the J gene lost 5 bases, with 17 bases spanning the gap. The germline V gene has CDR1 MNHNY and CDR2 SVGAGI (reference sequence). CDR3 residues: CASSYSRASERDEQYF. The CDR3 nucleotides read TGTGCCAGCAGTTACTCGCGGGCGTCCGAAAGGGACGAGCAGTACTTC.